The text below deals with one T cell receptor (beta chain). In the authors' workflow: Using reference gene primer amplification, nucleated cell counts were estimated. The protocol was immunoSEQ multiplex PCR, while the TCRdb copy is restricted to in-frame clones and leaves out a portion. The V and J calls and clone size were taken over from that table, and D and trimming were inferred from the DNA. Seen here are roughly 110,000 clones, over 60% observed once, and the top ten hold 5% to 7.5%. The sample is drawn from a study of blood T cell repertoires in COVID-19. Looked up from germline, CDR1 is MNHEY and CDR2 is SVGAGI. V lost 0 bases and J lost 5, with 8 bases in between. This CDR3 comprises 14 residues.

V is TRBV6-5 and J is TRBJ2-1, with D possibly being TRBD1 (5 bases). This sequence originates from an elderly man with COVID-19, enrolled during active disease. Input material: peripheral blood. The CDR3 here is CASSYSTVNNEQFF. CDR3 in DNA: TGTGCCAGCAGTTACTCGACAGTCAACAATGAGCAGTTCTTC.